A selection of T cell receptor beta chains follows, all from one sample in a study of T cell responses to AZD1222 COVID-19 vaccine. The repertoire was sequenced with immunoSEQ multiplex PCR; TCRdb's copy has only in-frame clones and lacks some. This table holds 120,000 to 150,000 clones, approximately 90% found once. Sample: peripheral blood, taken on day 0 of MenACWY control vaccination. All receptors come from an adult in good health. Each CDR3 is given with its conserved first and last residue. A D gene is named only where the DNA matches it firmly. The size entry is marked missing in some rows and otherwise reads once, few, many or a size class.

-	-	TRBV6-6	TRBJ1-5	TGTGCCAGCAGTTCCGGGAGGGGGAGCAATCAGCCCCAGCATTTT	CASSSGRGSNQPQHF
-	-	TRBV24-1	TRBJ1-1	TGTGCCACCAGTGATTTAGGTTCTCAGGTCTTCACTGAAGCTTTCTTT	CATSDLGSQVFTEAFF
medium-sized	-	TRBV6-5	TRBJ2-1	TGTGCCAGCAGTTACCTCGGAGGGGGGAATGAGCAGTTCTTC	CASSYLGGGNEQFF
-	-	TRBV5-4	TRBJ2-2	TGTGCCAGCAGCTTTGGGTTTGACGGGGAGCTGTTTTTT	CASSFGFDGELFF
-	TRBD1	TRBV19	TRBJ1-5	TGTGCCAGTAGTATCCTCCCAGGGGGCAGGAGTCAGCCCCAGCATTTT	CASSILPGGRSQPQHF
-	TRBD1	TRBV18	TRBJ2-1	TGTGCCAGCTCACCCCCTACGCAGGGGGCTAACAATGAGCAGTTCTTC	CASSPPTQGANNEQFF
-	TRBD1	TRBV19	TRBJ2-2	TGTGCCAGTGGCGAGGACAGGGCTAAGACCGGGGAGCTGTTTTTT	CASGEDRAKTGELFF
-	-	TRBV15	TRBJ2-5	TGTGCCACCAGCAGACTTCTAGGGGAAGAGACCCAGTACTTC	CATSRLLGEETQYF
once	-	TRBV2	TRBJ1-5	TGTGCCAGCAGTCAGGAAAGCAATCAGCCCCAGCATTTT	CASSQESNQPQHF
-	-	TRBV18	TRBJ1-2	TGTGCCAGCTCCCTTCCCGGGGAGACCGGTGGCTACACCTTC	CASSLPGETGGYTF
-	TRBD2	TRBV5-8	TRBJ2-3	TGTGCCAGCAGCCCCGGGGCTAGCGGGGCTGTAGATACGCAGTATTTT	CASSPGASGAVDTQYF
-	-	TRBV5-4	TRBJ1-2	TGTGCCAGCAGCTTGCCAGGGGACTATGGCTACACCTTC	CASSLPGDYGYTF
-	-	TRBV28	TRBJ2-7	TGTGCCAGCAGTATCGACGGGACGGTCTACGAGCAGTACTTC	CASSIDGTVYEQYF
-	TRBD2	TRBV11-3	TRBJ2-1	TGTGCCAGCAGCTTCGGGACTAGCGGCTACAATGAGCAGTTCTTC	CASSFGTSGYNEQFF
-	-	TRBV27	TRBJ2-7	TGTGCCAGCAGTACTGGAGGGTACCGGGACAGTAATTACGAGCAGTACTTC	CASSTGGYRDSNYEQYF
-	-	TRBV2	TRBJ2-7	TGTGCCAGCAGTGAGGGACTCCACGAGCAGTACTTC	CASSEGLHEQYF
-	-	TRBV3-1/TRBV3-2	TRBJ1-2	TGTGCCAGCAGCCAAGCCCGAGCCGGGACTCGCTATGGCTACACCTTC	CASSQARAGTRYGYTF
few	TRBD1	TRBV7-2	TRBJ1-3	TGTGCCAGCAGCGAGCGGACAGGGGTGGGAAACACCATATATTTT	CASSERTGVGNTIYF
-	TRBD2	TRBV7-8	TRBJ2-2	TGTGCCAGCAGCTCTAGCGGGGGCCTCACCGGGGAGCTGTTTTTT	CASSSSGGLTGELFF
once	TRBD2	TRBV27	TRBJ2-1	TGTGCCAGCAGTTTAGGGGGGGTGTACAATGAGCAGTTCTTC	CASSLGGVYNEQFF
-	TRBD1	TRBV7-9	TRBJ1-1	TGTGCCAGCAGCTTCTTGTTGTCGACAGGGGGGAACACTGAAGCTTTCTTT	CASSFLLSTGGNTEAFF
-	TRBD2	TRBV19	TRBJ2-3	TGTGCCGCGGGAGGTAGGGGCTTCAGCACAGATACGCAGTATTTT	CAAGGRGFSTDTQYF
once	-	TRBV18	TRBJ1-3	TGTGCCAGCTCACCGTCGAGGGGCTCGGGAAACACCATATATTTT	CASSPSRGSGNTIYF
-	TRBD1	TRBV6-5	TRBJ2-3	TGTGCCAGCAGTTATACAGGGGGAGGAACAGATACGCAGTATTTT	CASSYTGGGTDTQYF
-	-	TRBV19	TRBJ1-2	TGTGCCAGTAGTATAGGCCCGGGAGCGCACTATGGCTACACCTTC	CASSIGPGAHYGYTF
-	TRBD2	TRBV5-1	TRBJ2-1	TGCGCCAGCAAACATGATAGCGGGAGGGCCCCGGATGAGCAGTTCTTC	CASKHDSGRAPDEQFF
-	-	TRBV9	TRBJ2-7	TGTGCCAGCAGCCTAGCCCCAGATGAGGGCAGGAGCTCCTACGAGCAGTACTTC	CASSLAPDEGRSSYEQYF
-	-	TRBV19	TRBJ2-7	TGTGCCAGTAGTTGGGATCTCCCCAGCGAGCAGTACTTC	CASSWDLPSEQYF
-	TRBD1	TRBV25-1	TRBJ1-6	TGTGCCAGCAGTGATTCGGGACAGGGCCATCCCGGGAATTCACCCCTCCACTTT	CASSDSGQGHPGNSPLHF
-	TRBD1	TRBV19	TRBJ1-5	TGTGCCAGTAGTATCATGGGACAGGGAAATCAGCCCCAGCATTTT	CASSIMGQGNQPQHF
-	-	TRBV14	TRBJ1-4	TGTGCCAGCAGCACCTACGGGGGGACGGTAAATGAAAAACTGTTTTTT	CASSTYGGTVNEKLFF
-	-	TRBV12-3/TRBV12-4	TRBJ2-7	TGTGCCAGCAGTTACGTGGCAGTTACAGAGCAGTACTTC	CASSYVAVTEQYF